A single sample gave rise to the 32 T cell receptor beta chains below, sequenced in a study of cytomegalovirus exposure and HLA in healthy donors. The PCR made use of 60 Vbeta and 13 Jbeta primers. Sequenced by immunoSEQ multiplex PCR; TCRdb stores in-frame clones only, minus some. Of around 99,000 clones in the sample, roughly 80% were seen once. Sequences were obtained from PBMCs. All receptors come from a man under 40 in good health and CMV-seronegative.

The rearrangement joins TRBV15 to TRBJ2-3, with unresolved D. With 1 base removed from V and 6 bases from J, the gap between germline ends came to 2 bases. The CDR3 sequence is 11 residues long. Germline V gene lookup returns CDR1 LNHNV and CDR2 YYDKDF (reference sequence). CDR3 DNA sequence: TGTGCCACCAGCAGAGCGGATACGCAGTATTTT. Residues: CATSRADTQYF.

J is TRBJ2-1 and V is TRBV7-3; 13 nucleotides agree with TRBD2. The CDR3 consists of 15 residues. Trimming at V came to 5 bases and at J to 8 bases, leaving 6 bases not matched to a gene. CDR1 is SGHTA and CDR2 is FQGTGA in the germline V gene. CDR3 sequence reads: CASSLTSGGAYEQFF. Here the CDR3 DNA reads TGTGCCAGCAGCCTCACTAGCGGGGGGGCGTATGAGCAGTTCTTC.

This clone was detected only a few times. The chain is built from TRBV30 and TRBJ1-2; the D is unclear. Germline loops: CDR1 GTSNPN, CDR2 SVGIG (reference sequence). The CDR3 totals 13 residues. The V and J ends lost 0 bases and 4 bases respectively, with 9 bases between them. CDR3 in amino acids: CAWSVARGYGYTF. The CDR3 DNA reads as TGTGCCTGGAGTGTAGCCCGGGGCTATGGCTACACCTTC.

The rearrangement joins TRBV10-3 to TRBJ2-5; D is undetermined. V dropped 2 bases and J dropped 2 bases, with 9 bases sitting between them. CDR3 length: 14 residues. Germline V gene lookup returns CDR1 ENHRY and CDR2 SYGVKD. The CDR3 loop is CAISEVQRQETQYF. CDR3 DNA sequence: TGTGCCATCAGTGAGGTACAGAGACAAGAGACCCAGTACTTC.

In this sample, this clone turned up a few times. The chain employs TRBV28 and TRBJ2-5; TRBD2 might be the D (6 bases). CDR1 is MDHEN and CDR2 is SYDVKM in the germline V gene. The CDR3 length is 15 residues. Trimming removed 7 bases at V and 5 bases at J, with 20 bases between. The CDR3 here is CASMAPGSSGETQYF. In nucleotides, the CDR3 is TGTGCCAGCATGGCACCGGGTTCAAGCGGGGAGACCCAGTACTTC.

This sequence joins TRBV28 and TRBJ2-3; D may be TRBD1 (5 bases). This CDR3 contains 17 residues. V lost 4 bases and J 6 bases, leaving 23 bases between the germline ends. CDR1 is MDHEN, CDR2 SYDVKM, per germline. The CDR3, as DNA: TGTGCCAGCAGTTCATCAGCAACAGGCCGCGCCGTGGATACGCAGTATTTT. Its protein product is CASSSSATGRAVDTQYF.

The V call is TRBV10-1, the J call TRBJ2-3; D perhaps matches TRBD2 (6 bases). Trimming cost V 1 base and J 6 bases, with 11 bases left between them. CDR1 is WNHNN and CDR2 is SYGVQD in the germline V gene (reference sequence). The CDR3 is made up of 14 amino acids. CDR3: CASSEWRGGDTQYF. The CDR3 DNA follows: TGCGCCAGCAGTGAGTGGAGAGGAGGGGATACGCAGTATTTT.

This clone is a singleton in its sample. The rearrangement links TRBV5-4 to TRBJ1-1, with D hard to call. Germline CDR1 is SGHNT and CDR2 is YYREEE (reference sequence). CDR3 size: 13 residues. The V and J ends lost 8 bases and 1 base respectively, with 12 bases between them. The CDR3 sequence is CASCQVPNTEAFF. DNA for the CDR3: TGTGCCAGTTGCCAGGTTCCGAACACTGAAGCTTTCTTT. The full variable domain, with the rest looked up from reference TRBV5-4 and TRBJ1-1, is ETGVTQSPTHLIKTRGQQVTLRCSSQSGHNTVSWYQQALGQGPQFIFQYYREEENGRGNFPPRFSGLQFPNYSSELNVNALELDDSALYLCASCQVPNTEAFFGQGTRLTVV.

The gene calls are TRBV7-3 and TRBJ1-2; D remains unclear. V was clipped by 2 bases and J by 8 bases, with 12 bases between them. Germline CDR1 and CDR2: SGHTA and FQGTGA. CDR3 size: 13 residues. The CDR3 DNA reads as TGTGCCAGCAGCTTATTCCGCGGGAAGGGCTACACCTTC. It encodes CASSLFRGKGYTF.

A word on this clone: One end of the junction fails to match germline, which may point to a read error. The chain couples TRBV27 to TRBJ2-1; 7 positions match TRBD2. CDR1 is MNHEY and CDR2 is SMNVEV in the germline V gene (reference sequence). CDR3 length: 12 amino acids. This CDR3 is CASSLSGAGRVF. The DNA of the CDR3 is TGTGCCAGCAGTTTAAGCGGGGCCGGTCGGGTCTTC.

The chain employs TRBV18 and TRBJ2-7; 8 bases are shared with TRBD1. Germline V gives CDR1 KGHSH, CDR2 LQKENI. Trimming cost V 3 bases and J 2 bases; bases outside gene matches: 3. There are 14 residues in the CDR3. The chain's CDR3 is CASSPSQGAYEQYF. CDR3 bases: TGTGCCAGCTCACCCTCACAGGGGGCCTACGAGCAGTACTTC.

This CDR3 is CASSLDQTEFTDTQYF. The CDR3 region has the DNA TGCGCCAGCAGCTTGGACCAGACAGAATTCACAGATACGCAGTATTTT. The chain employs TRBV5-1 and TRBJ2-3, with a possible D match to TRBD1 (5 bases). There are 16 residues in the CDR3. Trimming removed 0 bases at V and 2 bases at J, with 13 bases between. Germline V CDR1 and CDR2: SGHRS, YFSETQ. Drawing the rest from reference TRBV5-1 and TRBJ2-3, the complete variable domain is KAGVTQTPRYLIKTRGQQVTLSCSPISGHRSVSWYQQTPGQGLQFLFEYFSETQRNKGNFPGRFSGRQFSNSRSEMNVSTLELGDSALYLCASSLDQTEFTDTQYFGPGTRLTVL.

The V call is TRBV10-1, the J call TRBJ2-3; D ambiguous. There are 13 residues in the CDR3. V was clipped by 3 bases and J by 0 bases, with 4 bases between them. Per germline, CDR1 WNHNN and CDR2 SYGVQD (reference sequence). The CDR3 DNA is TGCGCCAGCAGTGATATTAGCACAGATACGCAGTATTTT. It yields the protein CASSDISTDTQYF.

V gene TRBV2 combines with J gene TRBJ2-1; 9 bases fit TRBD2. The CDR3 length is 17 residues. The junction had 13 bases not matched to a gene; V was cut back by 5 bases and J by 5 bases. In germline, CDR1 is SNHLY, CDR2 FYNNEI. The CDR3 here is CASSQWPAGGGNNEQFF. In nucleotides, the CDR3 is TGTGCCAGCAGTCAGTGGCCCGCGGGAGGGGGGAACAATGAGCAGTTCTTC.

The chain has TRBV29-1 and TRBJ2-7, with 8 bases matching TRBD2. CDR3 length equals 16 residues. The V and J ends lost 0 bases and 3 bases, in that order; junction bases with no gene match: 10. Germline V lookup: CDR1 SQVTM, CDR2 ANQGSEA. The CDR3 nucleotides are TGCAGCGTTGAAGATGGGGGAGCGGGGGCCTTCTACGAGCAGTACTTC. Its translation: CSVEDGGAGAFYEQYF.

This sequence joins TRBV2 and TRBJ2-1; 9 bases match TRBD2. With 7 bases clipped from V and 4 bases from J, the junction kept 5 bases outside the gene matches. The CDR3 has 14 residues. In germline, CDR1 is SNHLY, CDR2 FYNNEI. The chain's CDR3 is CASKGGGEYNEQFF. Written as DNA, the CDR3 is TGTGCCAGCAAGGGCGGGGGGGAATACAATGAGCAGTTCTTC.

The chain recombines TRBV2 with TRBJ1-1; D gene unclear. Per germline, CDR1 SNHLY and CDR2 FYNNEI. The CDR3 has 15 residues. Trimming stripped 4 bases from V and 4 bases from J, with 16 bases between. The CDR3 coding sequence is TGTGCCAGCAGTGCTGGGCCAGCATACGGCACTGAAGCTTTCTTT. Amino acid sequence: CASSAGPAYGTEAFF.

V usage is TRBV6-5 and J usage is TRBJ1-2; D is possibly TRBD1 (6 bases). Trimming pared 6 bases from V and 4 bases from J, leaving 12 bases between. CDR1 and CDR2 from the germline V gene are MNHEY and SVGAGI. The CDR3 is 13 amino acids. CDR3 region: CASRADRSYGYTF. CDR3 DNA: TGTGCCAGCAGAGCAGACAGGAGCTATGGCTACACCTTC.

This clone was counted a single time. The V call is TRBV6-1, the J call TRBJ2-3, with D possibly matching TRBD1 (6 bases). The CDR3 covers 15 residues. The V end was cut by 6 bases, the J end by 4 bases, with 17 bases between. CDR1 is MNHNS, CDR2 SASEGT, per germline. The CDR3 DNA is TGTGCCAGCAGCTCAGCGGAAGAGGGGGCAGATACGCAGTATTTT. Translation: CASSSAEEGADTQYF.

The chain carries TRBV14 and TRBJ1-1, with 7 bases that match TRBD1. This CDR3 spans 16 amino acids. Germline values: CDR1 SGHDN, CDR2 FVKESK. The V segment lost 6 bases and the J segment 0 bases; nucleotides outside the gene matches: 10. The CDR3 region is CASRRQGGPLNTEAFF. The CDR3 DNA is TGTGCCAGCAGGCGACAGGGAGGCCCCCTGAACACTGAAGCTTTCTTT.

The chain carries TRBV7-3 and TRBJ2-2, with D possibly matching TRBD2 (6 bases). The CDR3 runs to 16 residues. Trimming left V 3 bases short and J 8 bases short, with 19 bases between. Germline CDR1 SGHTA, CDR2 FQGTGA. The CDR3 is CASSFGLGRPQGELFF. CDR3 DNA: TGTGCCAGCAGCTTTGGGCTGGGGAGGCCGCAAGGGGAGCTGTTTTTT.

The gene calls are TRBV28 and TRBJ1-1, with a possible D match to TRBD1 (5 bases). Germline CDR1 and CDR2: MDHEN and SYDVKM. V shed 2 bases and J shed 1 base, with 8 bases lying between them. The CDR3 is made up of 14 amino acids. CDR3: CASSLRQGNTEAFF. The CDR3 nucleotides read TGTGCCAGCAGTTTAAGGCAGGGGAACACTGAAGCTTTCTTT.

The chain has TRBV11-3 and TRBJ2-1; 10 positions match TRBD2. The CDR3 covers 14 residues. Germline CDR1 SGHNT, CDR2 YENEEA. The trim removed 6 bases at V and 10 bases at J, leaving 9 bases unmatched. CDR3 amino acids: CASSFGLAAGEQFF. DNA for the CDR3: TGTGCCAGCAGTTTCGGACTAGCGGCTGGCGAGCAGTTCTTC. The complete variable domain, with remaining parts taken from reference TRBV11-3 and TRBJ2-1, reads EAGVVQSPRYKIIEKKQPVAFWCNPISGHNTLYWYLQNLGQGPELLIRYENEEAVDDSQLPKDRFSAERLKGVDSTLKIQPAELGDSAVYLCASSFGLAAGEQFFGPGTRLTVL.

The chain carries TRBV13 and TRBJ2-3; 11 positions match TRBD2. V shed 8 bases and J 1 base; nucleotides not matched to a gene: 2. This CDR3 is 14 amino acids long. Germline CDR1 and CDR2: PRHDT and FYEKMQ (reference sequence). DNA of the CDR3: TGTGCCAGCCTAGCGGGAGGTCGCACAGATACGCAGTATTTT. Protein product: CASLAGGRTDTQYF. The full variable domain, its missing parts supplied by reference TRBV13 and TRBJ2-3, is AAGVIQSPRHLIKEKRETATLKCYPIPRHDTVYWYQQGPGQDPQFLISFYEKMQSDKGSIPDRFSAQQFSDYHSELNMSSLELGDSALYFCASLAGGRTDTQYFGPGTRLTVL.

The chain employs TRBV10-1 and TRBJ2-7; 12 nucleotides agree with TRBD2. V was pared by 6 bases and J by 5 bases, with 8 bases of the junction left unmatched. CDR3 length equals 15 residues. The germline CDR1 and CDR2 sequences are WNHNN and SYGVQD (reference sequence). CDR3 residues: CASSPSSGRANEQYF. CDR3 in DNA: TGCGCCAGCAGCCCATCTAGCGGGAGGGCCAACGAGCAGTACTTC.

The chain recombines TRBV14 with TRBJ1-1; D remains unclear. The CDR3 runs 15 residues. In germline, CDR1 is SGHDN, CDR2 FVKESK. Trimming removed 4 bases at V and 4 bases at J, with 16 bases between. The CDR3 region has the DNA TGTGCCAGCAGCCCCCGACCCGAAGGAGGCACTGAAGCTTTCTTT. Translating gives CASSPRPEGGTEAFF.

This clone was picked up a small number of times. This chain joins TRBV6-5 and TRBJ1-2; 7 bases are a match to TRBD1. The V gene's germline CDR1 is MNHEY and CDR2 SVGAGI. The CDR3 contains 14 residues. The trim removed 5 bases at V and 6 bases at J, leaving 9 bases unmatched. The DNA for the CDR3 is TGTGCCAGCAGTCCGACAGGGAGGTCGGATGGCTACACCTTC. Translating gives CASSPTGRSDGYTF.

The chain combines TRBV27 with TRBJ2-2, with D possibly TRBD1 on 6 matching bases. The CDR3 has 13 amino acids. V was clipped by 8 bases and J by 2 bases, with 9 bases between them. In germline, CDR1 is MNHEY, CDR2 SMNVEV (reference sequence). The CDR3 coding sequence is TGTGCCAGCCGGACAGTAAACACCGGGGAGCTGTTTTTT. Translating gives CASRTVNTGELFF.

The chain uses TRBV7-9 and TRBJ2-5, with D perhaps matching TRBD1 (5 bases). The CDR3 has 14 residues. V was pared by 1 base and J by 5 bases, with 11 bases between. CDR1 is SEHNR, CDR2 FQNEAQ, per germline (reference sequence). The CDR3, as DNA: TGTGCCAGCAGCTTAGAACAGGTCAGGGAGACCCAGTACTTC. This translates into CASSLEQVRETQYF.

This clone was seen a few times. This chain uses TRBV27 with TRBJ2-1; 10 nucleotides line up with TRBD1. This CDR3 has 15 amino acids. The V and J ends lost 6 bases and 4 bases, in that order; junction bases with no gene match: 6. Per germline, CDR1 MNHEY and CDR2 SMNVEV (reference sequence). This chain's CDR3 is CASSPDRGGYNEQFF. CDR3 nucleotide sequence: TGTGCCAGCAGCCCGGACAGGGGGGGATACAATGAGCAGTTCTTC.

The V call is TRBV14, the J call TRBJ2-7, with D unresolved. Germline values: CDR1 SGHDN, CDR2 FVKESK. V was cut by 3 bases and J by 1 base, with 13 bases left in between. The CDR3 is 15 residues long. Here the CDR3 DNA reads TGTGCCAGCAGCCATTCCCCCCCGGGTTCCTACGAGCAGTACTTC. Its protein product is CASSHSPPGSYEQYF.

The rearrangement joins TRBV25-1 to TRBJ1-4; D may be TRBD1 (5 bases). This CDR3 has 15 amino acids. Germline values: CDR1 MGHDK, CDR2 SYGVNS. V dropped 6 bases and J dropped 0 bases, with 11 bases sitting between them. The CDR3 coding sequence is TGTGCCAGCAGCCAGTTAGGGGCAACTAATGAAAAACTGTTTTTT. It specifies CASSQLGATNEKLFF.